This T cell receptor beta chain was obtained from a study of cytomegalovirus exposure and HLA in healthy donors. Study-level results: As was reported, the classifier diagnosed cytomegalovirus status with high specificity and sensitivity. The authors enumerated over 150 TCR beta chains as linked to cytomegalovirus. The study found most TCR sequences rare, yet found some public TCRs in many donors.

Clones were sequenced by immunoSEQ multiplex PCR, and TCRdb holds only the in-frame ones, with some missing. This sample has 150,000 to 200,000 clones, with more than 75% found just once. The donors were part of the validation cohort of more than 90 subjects. That cohort was separate from the first cohort, which comprised 500 to 850 subjects. As regards this clone: Its antigen is currently unknown.

This CDR3 has 11 residues. The V end lost 5 bases, the J end lost 11 bases, and 12 bases lay between the germline ends. Looked up from germline, CDR1 is LGHNT and CDR2 is FRNRAP. This TCR came from a woman younger than 35 in good health and CMV-seronegative. The gene calls are TRBV12-5 and TRBJ1-1, with a tentative D call TRBD1 (6 bases). Sequencing was done on a sample of PBMCs. CDR3 residues: CASGHGQWAFF. CDR3 coding DNA: TGTGCTAGTGGTCATGGACAGTGGGCTTTCTTT.